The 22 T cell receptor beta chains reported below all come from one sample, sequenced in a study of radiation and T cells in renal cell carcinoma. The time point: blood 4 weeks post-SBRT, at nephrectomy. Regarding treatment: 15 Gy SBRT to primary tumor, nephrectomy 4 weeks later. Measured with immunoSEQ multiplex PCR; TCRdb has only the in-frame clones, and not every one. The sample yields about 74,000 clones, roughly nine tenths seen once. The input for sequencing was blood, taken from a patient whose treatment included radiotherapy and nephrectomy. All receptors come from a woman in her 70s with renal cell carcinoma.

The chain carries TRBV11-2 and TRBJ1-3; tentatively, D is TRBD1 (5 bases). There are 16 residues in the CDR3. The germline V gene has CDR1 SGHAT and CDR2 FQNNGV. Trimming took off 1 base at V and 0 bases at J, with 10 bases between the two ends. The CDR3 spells CASSLGTPTSGNTIYF. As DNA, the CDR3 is TGTGCCAGCAGCTTAGGGACACCGACCTCTGGAAACACCATATATTTT.

DNA for the CDR3: TGTGCCAGCAGGAAAGGGGGAGGAGGATACAATGAGCAGTTCTTC. Translated, it gives CASRKGGGGYNEQFF. The chain uses TRBV28 and TRBJ2-1; D is possibly TRBD1 or TRBD2 (6 bases each). Looked up from germline, CDR1 is MDHEN and CDR2 is SYDVKM. Trimming removed 6 bases from V and 4 bases from J, with 16 bases in between. The CDR3 consists of 15 residues.

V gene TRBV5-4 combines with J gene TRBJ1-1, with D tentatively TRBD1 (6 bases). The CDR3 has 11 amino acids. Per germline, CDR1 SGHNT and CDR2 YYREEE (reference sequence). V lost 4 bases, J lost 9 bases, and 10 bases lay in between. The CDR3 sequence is CASSPDSQAFF. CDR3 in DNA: TGTGCCAGCAGCCCGGACAGCCAAGCTTTCTTT.

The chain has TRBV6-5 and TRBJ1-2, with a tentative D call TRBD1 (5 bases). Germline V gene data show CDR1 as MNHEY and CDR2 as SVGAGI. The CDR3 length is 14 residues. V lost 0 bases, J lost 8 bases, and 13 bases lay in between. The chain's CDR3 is CASSYSVRARGYTF. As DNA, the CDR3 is TGTGCCAGCAGTTACTCCGTCAGGGCTAGGGGCTACACCTTC.

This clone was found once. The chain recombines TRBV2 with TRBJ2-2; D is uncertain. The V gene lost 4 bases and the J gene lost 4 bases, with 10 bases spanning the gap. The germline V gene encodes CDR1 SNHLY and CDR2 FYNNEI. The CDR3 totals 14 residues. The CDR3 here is CASSVGPATGELFF. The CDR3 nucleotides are TGTGCCAGCAGTGTTGGCCCAGCCACCGGGGAGCTGTTTTTT.

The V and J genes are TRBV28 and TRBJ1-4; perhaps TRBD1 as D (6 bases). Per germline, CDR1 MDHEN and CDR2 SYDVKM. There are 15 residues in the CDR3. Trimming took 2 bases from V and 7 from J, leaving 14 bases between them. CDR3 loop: CASSLSQGLGEKLFF. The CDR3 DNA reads TGTGCCAGCAGTTTAAGTCAGGGGTTAGGTGAAAAACTGTTTTTT.

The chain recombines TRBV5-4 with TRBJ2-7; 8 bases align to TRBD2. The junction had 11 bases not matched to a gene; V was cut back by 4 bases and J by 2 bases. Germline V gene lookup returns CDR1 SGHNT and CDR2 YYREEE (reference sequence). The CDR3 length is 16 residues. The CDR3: CASSPGGRGVAYEQYF. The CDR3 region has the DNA TGTGCCAGCAGCCCAGGAGGGCGGGGGGTGGCCTACGAGCAGTACTTC.

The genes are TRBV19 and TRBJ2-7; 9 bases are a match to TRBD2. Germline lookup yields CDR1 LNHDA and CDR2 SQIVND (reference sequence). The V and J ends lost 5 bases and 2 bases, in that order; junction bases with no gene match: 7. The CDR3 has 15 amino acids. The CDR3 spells CASSFSGGGTYEQYF. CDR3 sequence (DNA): TGTGCCAGTAGTTTTAGCGGGGGCGGGACCTACGAGCAGTACTTC.

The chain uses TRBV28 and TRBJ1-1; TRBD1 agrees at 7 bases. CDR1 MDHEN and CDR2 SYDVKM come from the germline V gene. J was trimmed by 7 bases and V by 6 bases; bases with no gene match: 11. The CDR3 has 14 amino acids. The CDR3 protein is CASRLDRVKNEAFF. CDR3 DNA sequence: TGTGCCAGCAGACTCGACAGGGTAAAGAATGAAGCTTTCTTT.

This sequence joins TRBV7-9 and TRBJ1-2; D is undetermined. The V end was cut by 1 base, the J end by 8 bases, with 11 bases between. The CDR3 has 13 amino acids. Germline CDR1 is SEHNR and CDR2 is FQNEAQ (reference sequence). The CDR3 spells CASSLDAASGYTF. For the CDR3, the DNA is TGTGCCAGCAGCTTAGATGCCGCGTCGGGCTACACCTTC. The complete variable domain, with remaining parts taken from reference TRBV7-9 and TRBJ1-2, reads DTGVSQNPRHKITKRGQNVTFRCDPISEHNRLYWYRQTLGQGPEFLTYFQNEAQLEKSRLLSDRFSAERPKGSFSTLEIQRTEQGDSAMYLCASSLDAASGYTFGSGTRLTVV.

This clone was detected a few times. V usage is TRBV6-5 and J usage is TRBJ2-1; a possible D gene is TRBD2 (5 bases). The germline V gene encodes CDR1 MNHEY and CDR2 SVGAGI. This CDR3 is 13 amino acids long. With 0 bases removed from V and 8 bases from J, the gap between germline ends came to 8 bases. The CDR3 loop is CASSYSGGHEQFF. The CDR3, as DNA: TGTGCCAGCAGTTACTCCGGCGGGCATGAGCAGTTCTTC.

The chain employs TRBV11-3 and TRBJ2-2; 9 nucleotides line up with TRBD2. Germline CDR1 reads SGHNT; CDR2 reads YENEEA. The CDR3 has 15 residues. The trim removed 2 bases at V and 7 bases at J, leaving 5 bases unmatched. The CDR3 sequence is CASSLRGGAVGELFF. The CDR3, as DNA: TGTGCCAGCAGCTTACGCGGGGGGGCAGTCGGGGAGCTGTTTTTT.

This CDR3 reads CASSQADLAKNIQYF. The CDR3 DNA sequence: TGCGCCAGCAGCCAGGCCGACTTAGCCAAAAACATTCAGTACTTC. V usage is TRBV4-3 and J usage is TRBJ2-4; no firm D call. Germline CDR1 is LGHNA and CDR2 is YSLEER. This CDR3 is 15 amino acids long. The V and J ends lost 3 bases and 0 bases respectively, with 9 bases between them.

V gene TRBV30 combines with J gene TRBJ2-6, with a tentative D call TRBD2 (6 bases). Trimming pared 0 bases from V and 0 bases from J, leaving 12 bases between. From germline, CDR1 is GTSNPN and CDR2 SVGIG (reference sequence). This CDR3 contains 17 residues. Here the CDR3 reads CAWSVPRGNSGANVLTF. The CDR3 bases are TGTGCCTGGAGTGTACCGCGGGGAAACTCTGGGGCCAACGTCCTGACTTTC.

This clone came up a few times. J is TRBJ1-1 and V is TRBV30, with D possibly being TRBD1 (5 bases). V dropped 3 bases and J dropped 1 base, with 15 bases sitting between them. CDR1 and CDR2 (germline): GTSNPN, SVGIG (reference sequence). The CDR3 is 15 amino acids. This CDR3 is CAWSTDWGRNTEAFF. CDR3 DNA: TGTGCCTGGAGCACTGATTGGGGGAGGAACACTGAAGCTTTCTTT.

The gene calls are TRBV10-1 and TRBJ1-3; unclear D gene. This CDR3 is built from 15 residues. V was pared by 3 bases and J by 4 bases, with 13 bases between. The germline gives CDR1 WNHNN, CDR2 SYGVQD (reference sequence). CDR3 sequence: CASSERALGGNTIYF. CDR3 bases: TGCGCCAGCAGTGAAAGGGCCTTGGGGGGAAACACCATATATTTT.

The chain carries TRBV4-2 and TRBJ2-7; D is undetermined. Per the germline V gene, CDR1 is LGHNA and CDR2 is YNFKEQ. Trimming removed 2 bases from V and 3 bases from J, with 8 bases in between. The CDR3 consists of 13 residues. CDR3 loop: CASSQPPGYEQYF. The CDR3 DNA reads TGTGCCAGCAGCCAACCCCCAGGCTACGAGCAGTACTTC.

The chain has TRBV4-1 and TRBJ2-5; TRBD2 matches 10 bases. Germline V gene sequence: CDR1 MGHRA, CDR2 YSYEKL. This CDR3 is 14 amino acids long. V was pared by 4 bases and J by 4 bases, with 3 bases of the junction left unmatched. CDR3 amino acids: CASSLLAGLETQYF. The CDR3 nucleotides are TGCGCCAGCAGCCTACTAGCGGGGTTAGAGACCCAGTACTTC.

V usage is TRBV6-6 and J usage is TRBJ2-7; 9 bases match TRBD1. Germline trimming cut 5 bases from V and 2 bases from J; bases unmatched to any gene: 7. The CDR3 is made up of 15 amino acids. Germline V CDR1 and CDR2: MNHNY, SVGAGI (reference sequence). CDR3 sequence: CASSGGQGPTYEQYF. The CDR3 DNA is TGTGCCAGCAGTGGGGGACAGGGACCTACCTACGAGCAGTACTTC.

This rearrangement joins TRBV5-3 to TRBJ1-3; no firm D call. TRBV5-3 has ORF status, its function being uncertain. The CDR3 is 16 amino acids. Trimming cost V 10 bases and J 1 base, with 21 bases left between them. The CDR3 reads CARKYRSIYSGNTIYF. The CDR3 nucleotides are TGTGCCCGTAAGTACCGAAGCATCTATTCTGGAAACACCATATATTTT.

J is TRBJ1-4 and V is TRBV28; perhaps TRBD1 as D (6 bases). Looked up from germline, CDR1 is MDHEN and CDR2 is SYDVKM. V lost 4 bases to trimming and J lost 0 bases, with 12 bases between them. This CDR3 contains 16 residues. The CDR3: CASSSSWTATNEKLFF. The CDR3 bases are TGTGCCAGCAGTTCAAGCTGGACAGCAACTAATGAAAAACTGTTTTTT.

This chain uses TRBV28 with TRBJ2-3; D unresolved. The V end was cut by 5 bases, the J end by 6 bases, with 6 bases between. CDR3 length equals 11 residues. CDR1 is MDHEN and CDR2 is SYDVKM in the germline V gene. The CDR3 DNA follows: TGTGCCAGCAGTCGAATTGATACGCAGTATTTT. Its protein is CASSRIDTQYF. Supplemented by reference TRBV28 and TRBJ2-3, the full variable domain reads DVKVTQSSRYLVKRTGEKVFLECVQDMDHENMFWYRQDPGLGLRLIYFSYDVKMKEKGDIPEGYSVSREKKERFSLILESASTNQTSMYLCASSRIDTQYFGPGTRLTVL.